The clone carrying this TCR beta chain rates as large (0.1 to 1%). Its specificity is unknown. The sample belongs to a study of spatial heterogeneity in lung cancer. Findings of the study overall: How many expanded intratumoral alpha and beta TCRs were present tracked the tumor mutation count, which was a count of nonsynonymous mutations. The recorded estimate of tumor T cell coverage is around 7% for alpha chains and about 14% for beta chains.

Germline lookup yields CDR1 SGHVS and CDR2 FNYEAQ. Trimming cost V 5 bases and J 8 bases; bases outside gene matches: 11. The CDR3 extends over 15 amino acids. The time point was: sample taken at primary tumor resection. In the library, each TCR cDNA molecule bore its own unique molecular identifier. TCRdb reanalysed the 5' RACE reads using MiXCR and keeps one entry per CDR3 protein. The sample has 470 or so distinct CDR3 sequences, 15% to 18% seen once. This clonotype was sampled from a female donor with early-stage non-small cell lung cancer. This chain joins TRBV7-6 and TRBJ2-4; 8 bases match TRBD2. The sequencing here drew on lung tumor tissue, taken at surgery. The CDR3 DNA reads TGTGCCAGCAGCCCGGGGACTAGGGGGTTGGACATTCAGTACTTC. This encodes CASSPGTRGLDIQYF.